This entry lists 27 T cell receptor beta chains sequenced from one sample in a study of T cell responses to AZD1222 COVID-19 vaccine. Only in-frame clones appear in the TCRdb table, and some are missing; sequencing was by immunoSEQ multiplex PCR. Of about 150,000 clones in the sample, 80% to 90% were seen once. The sequenced sample was peripheral blood, obtained 28 days after the second AZD1222 dose. These receptors were obtained from an adult who received the AZD1222 COVID-19 vaccine.

The CDR3 coding sequence is TGTGCCAGCAGTCCGCTTATCGGCGGCCAAGAGACCCAGTACTTC. It yields the protein CASSPLIGGQETQYF. The genes are TRBV6-6 and TRBJ2-5; D ambiguous. Germline V gives CDR1 MNHNY, CDR2 SVGAGI (reference sequence). The CDR3 sequence is 15 residues long. V was trimmed by 5 bases and J by 1 base, leaving 14 bases between them.

This chain joins TRBV3-1 (or the pseudogene TRBV3-2) and TRBJ1-2; no clear D. This CDR3 has 14 residues. The V gene lost 1 base and the J gene lost 8 bases, with 14 bases spanning the gap. Germline V gene data show CDR1 as LGHDT and CDR2 as YNNKEL (reference sequence). CDR3 residues: CASSQAGRDWGYTF. The CDR3 bases are TGTGCCAGCAGCCAAGCGGGCCGTGATTGGGGCTACACCTTC.

The chain recombines TRBV5-1 with TRBJ2-7, with TRBD1 as a possible D gene (6 bases). The CDR3 is 14 residues long. The germline gives CDR1 SGHRS, CDR2 YFSETQ. V lost 4 bases and J lost 3, with 14 bases in between. For the CDR3, the DNA is TGCGCCAGCAGCAAACAGGGCCAAGACTACGAGCAGTACTTC. Amino acids: CASSKQGQDYEQYF.

This clone was seen only once. The chain has TRBV7-3 and TRBJ1-1; D is unresolved. The V end was cut by 5 bases, the J end by 4 bases, with 14 bases between. CDR1 and CDR2 (germline): SGHTA, FQGTGA. The CDR3 covers 14 residues. DNA for the CDR3: TGTGCCAGCAGCAAGAATGTCGTGGGCACTGAAGCTTTCTTT. This translates into CASSKNVVGTEAFF. The full variable domain, its missing parts supplied by reference TRBV7-3 and TRBJ1-1, is GAGVSQTPSNKVTEKGKYVELRCDPISGHTALYWYRQSLGQGPEFLIYFQGTGAADDSGLPNDRFFAVRPEGSVSTLKIQRTERGDSAVYLCASSKNVVGTEAFFGQGTRLTVV.

The chain links TRBV6-2 or TRBV6-3 to TRBJ1-5, with TRBD1 matching over 8 bases. This CDR3 is built from 13 residues. The ends lost 5 bases at V and 6 bases at J; junction bases unmatched: 3. Germline V lookup: CDR1 MNHEY, CDR2 SVGEGT. The DNA for the CDR3 is TGTGCCAGCAGTCGGACAGGGTTTCAGCCCCAGCATTTT. Translating gives CASSRTGFQPQHF.

This clone was found once. The CDR3 sequence: CASSQVGTAGGGEQFF. In nucleotides, the CDR3 is TGTGCCAGCAGCCAAGTTGGGACAGCGGGAGGTGGAGAGCAGTTCTTC. This rearrangement joins TRBV3-1 (or the pseudogene TRBV3-2) to TRBJ2-1; 9 bases are a match to TRBD2. The V and J ends lost 1 base and 10 bases, in that order; junction bases with no gene match: 11. CDR1 is LGHDT and CDR2 is YNNKEL in the germline V gene (reference sequence). The CDR3 has 16 residues.

The chain has TRBV27 and TRBJ2-1, with 8 bases fitting TRBD1. With V trimmed by 0 bases and J by 3 bases, 7 bases remained unmatched. Germline lookup yields CDR1 MNHEY and CDR2 SMNVEV (reference sequence). The CDR3 length is 17 residues. The CDR3 is CASSLSRTGRNYNEQFF. The CDR3 DNA reads as TGTGCCAGCAGTTTATCCAGGACAGGGCGGAACTACAATGAGCAGTTCTTC.

V and J are TRBV4-3 and TRBJ2-1, with D unclear. The germline V gene encodes CDR1 LGHNA and CDR2 YSLEER. Trimming removed 0 bases at V and 3 bases at J, with 6 bases between. The CDR3 covers 14 residues. The CDR3 loop reads CASSQDVNYNEQFF. For the CDR3, the DNA is TGCGCCAGCAGCCAAGATGTGAACTACAATGAGCAGTTCTTC.

The V gene is TRBV28, the J gene TRBJ2-1; D gene unclear. This CDR3 contains 13 residues. From germline, CDR1 is MDHEN and CDR2 SYDVKM. Trimming pared 7 bases from V and 2 bases from J, leaving 9 bases between. The CDR3 DNA reads TGTGCCAGCACTGCTAACCCCTACAATGAGCAGTTCTTC. Its translation is CASTANPYNEQFF.

CDR3 coding DNA: TGTGCCAGTAGTATCGGGACTAGCGGCACAGATACGCAGTATTTT. It encodes CASSIGTSGTDTQYF. The chain has TRBV19 and TRBJ2-3; TRBD2 matches 10 bases. Germline assignment: CDR1 LNHDA and CDR2 SQIVND (reference sequence). The V segment lost 3 bases and the J segment 1 base; nucleotides outside the gene matches: 1. The CDR3 has 15 residues. Variable domain in full (rest from reference TRBV19 and TRBJ2-3): DGGITQSPKYLFRKEGQNVTLSCEQNLNHDAMYWYRQDPGQGLRLIYYSQIVNDFQKGDIAEGYSVSREKKESFPLTVTSAQKNPTAFYLCASSIGTSGTDTQYFGPGTRLTVL.

The rearrangement links TRBV28 to TRBJ1-1; TRBD1 is a possible D gene (5 bases). This CDR3 spans 14 amino acids. Between the trimmed V and J ends, which lost 6 bases and 5 bases, there was a span of 16 bases. Germline CDR1 reads MDHEN; CDR2 reads SYDVKM. This CDR3 reads CASRETGRVTEAFF. The CDR3, as DNA: TGTGCCAGCAGGGAGACGGGACGGGTAACTGAAGCTTTCTTT.

The V call is TRBV10-3, the J call TRBJ2-6; D possibly corresponds to TRBD1 (6 bases). The CDR3 covers 16 residues. V lost 2 bases and J 0 bases, leaving 8 bases between the germline ends. Germline-derived CDR1 and CDR2 are ENHRY and SYGVKD. In DNA, the CDR3 is TGTGCCATCAGTGAGGGACAGATCTCTGGGGCCAACGTCCTGACTTTC. Its translation is CAISEGQISGANVLTF.

This chain joins TRBV19 and TRBJ2-7; TRBD1 might be the D (5 bases). Germline values: CDR1 LNHDA, CDR2 SQIVND (reference sequence). Trimming took 5 bases from V and 5 from J, leaving 16 bases between them. The CDR3 loop spans 14 amino acids. The CDR3 spells CASSSGRDSHEQYF. DNA for the CDR3: TGTGCCAGTAGTTCGGGCAGGGATTCACACGAGCAGTACTTC.

This chain uses TRBV30 with TRBJ2-5; D gene uncertain. Per germline, CDR1 GTSNPN and CDR2 SVGIG (reference sequence). The CDR3 runs to 12 residues. Deletions cut 2 bases from V and 0 bases from J, with 4 bases between. CDR3 sequence reads: CAWSSYQETQYF. CDR3 nucleotide sequence: TGTGCCTGGAGTTCGTACCAAGAGACCCAGTACTTC.

This chain links TRBV19 with TRBJ1-2, with TRBD1 matching over 7 bases. With 5 bases clipped from V and 13 bases from J, the junction kept 16 bases outside the gene matches. Germline lookup yields CDR1 LNHDA and CDR2 SQIVND (reference sequence). CDR3 length: 14 amino acids. CDR3 sequence: CASSARDRGPTRTF. The CDR3 bases are TGTGCCAGTAGTGCCCGGGACAGAGGTCCCACTCGCACCTTC.

The genes are TRBV14 and TRBJ2-2, with D possibly being TRBD1 (6 bases). V was pared by 4 bases and J by 0 bases, with 9 bases between. CDR1 is SGHDN and CDR2 is FVKESK in the germline V gene. There are 15 residues in the CDR3. The chain's CDR3 is CASSLQGSNTGELFF. The DNA for the CDR3 is TGTGCCAGCAGCCTACAGGGTTCGAACACCGGGGAGCTGTTTTTT. The full variable domain, in which reference TRBV14 and TRBJ2-2 provide the parts outside the CDR3, is EAGVTQFPSHSVIEKGQTVTLRCDPISGHDNLYWYRRVMGKEIKFLLHFVKESKQDESGMPNNRFLAERTGGTYSTLKVQPAELEDSGVYFCASSLQGSNTGELFFGEGSRLTVL.

This clone appeared a single time. The chain employs TRBV6-2 or TRBV6-3 and TRBJ1-1, with 8 bases aligning to TRBD1. The CDR3 has 17 residues. CDR1 and CDR2 from the germline V gene are MNHEY and SVGEGT. Trimming removed 5 bases from V and 6 bases from J; junction bases left unmatched: 17. The CDR3 DNA follows: TGTGCCAGCAGTCAGAGGGCGACAGGGGTATCCTCTTCTGAAGCTTTCTTT. Translated: CASSQRATGVSSSEAFF.

This chain uses TRBV18 with TRBJ2-1; the match to TRBD1 covers 7 bases. V lost 1 base to trimming and J lost 5 bases; unmatched junction nucleotides: 2. The CDR3 is 14 amino acids. Germline CDR1 and CDR2: KGHSH and LQKENI. The CDR3 reads CASSPQDRNNEQFF. The CDR3 bases are TGTGCCAGCTCACCACAGGACAGGAACAATGAGCAGTTCTTC.

The gene calls are TRBV5-1 and TRBJ2-5; unclear D gene. This CDR3 spans 12 amino acids. V was clipped by 0 bases and J by 1 base, with 1 base between them. The V gene's germline CDR1 is SGHRS and CDR2 YFSETQ. The CDR3 reads CASSLGQETQYF. Here the CDR3 DNA reads TGCGCCAGCAGCTTGGGCCAAGAGACCCAGTACTTC. The full variable domain, rest sourced from reference TRBV5-1 and TRBJ2-5, is KAGVTQTPRYLIKTRGQQVTLSCSPISGHRSVSWYQQTPGQGLQFLFEYFSETQRNKGNFPGRFSGRQFSNSRSEMNVSTLELGDSALYLCASSLGQETQYFGPGTRLLVL.

The chain couples TRBV27 to TRBJ2-1, with 9 bases fitting TRBD2. The ends lost 4 bases at V and 10 bases at J; junction bases unmatched: 11. Germline V gene sequence: CDR1 MNHEY, CDR2 SMNVEV (reference sequence). The CDR3 is 15 residues long. CDR3 residues: CASSYSGTSPEEQFF. DNA for the CDR3: TGTGCCAGCAGTTACTCCGGGACTAGCCCTGAGGAGCAGTTCTTC.

This clone appeared a few times. The chain is built from TRBV7-2 and TRBJ2-2; D uncertain. Trimming took off 3 bases at V and 3 bases at J, with 11 bases between the two ends. Germline CDR1 and CDR2: SGHTA and FQGNSA. This CDR3 is built from 15 residues. The DNA for the CDR3 is TGTGCCAGCAGCTTGAGAGGAGCAGACACCGGGGAGCTGTTTTTT. The encoded protein is CASSLRGADTGELFF.

The chain couples TRBV4-2 to TRBJ2-7; TRBD2 is a possible D gene (5 bases). The germline V gene encodes CDR1 LGHNA and CDR2 YNFKEQ. Trimming shortened V by 1 base and J by 3 bases, and 13 bases separated the two germline ends. This CDR3 has 15 residues. CDR3 residues: CASSQADGESYEQYF. DNA for the CDR3: TGTGCCAGCAGCCAAGCTGACGGGGAGAGCTACGAGCAGTACTTC.

The gene calls are TRBV3-1 (or the pseudogene TRBV3-2) and TRBJ1-2; no reliable D call. Germline V lookup: CDR1 LGHDT, CDR2 YNNKEL (reference sequence). The CDR3 runs to 11 residues. V was trimmed by 0 bases and J by 7 bases, leaving 3 bases between them. The CDR3 DNA reads as TGTGCCAGCAGCCAAGATATTGGCTACACCTTC. Translation gives CASSQDIGYTF.

The gene calls are TRBV6-5 and TRBJ2-7; TRBD2 matches at 12 bases. The germline CDR1 and CDR2 sequences are MNHEY and SVGAGI. The CDR3 consists of 14 residues. J gave up 7 bases and V 7 bases, and 8 bases lay outside the gene matches. The CDR3, as DNA: TGTGCCAGCACGAAGACTAGCGGGAGCGGGGAGCAGTACTTC. Protein product: CASTKTSGSGEQYF.

The chain joins TRBV5-4 to TRBJ2-7; no clear D. V was clipped by 0 bases and J by 2 bases, with 9 bases between them. This CDR3 spans 14 amino acids. Germline-derived CDR1 and CDR2 are SGHNT and YYREEE (reference sequence). The CDR3 spells CASSLAGSPYEQYF. In nucleotides, the CDR3 is TGTGCCAGCAGCTTGGCCGGATCCCCCTACGAGCAGTACTTC.

This clone showed up just once. The chain has TRBV7-9 and TRBJ2-6; no definite D call. Per germline, CDR1 SEHNR and CDR2 FQNEAQ (reference sequence). V lost 3 bases and J 0 bases, leaving 9 bases between the germline ends. The CDR3 loop spans 16 amino acids. The CDR3 coding sequence is TGTGCCAGCAGCTTTACCCAGCACTCTGGGGCCAACGTCCTGACTTTC. Translated: CASSFTQHSGANVLTF.

The chain recombines TRBV18 with TRBJ2-3; D is ambiguous. Trimming took off 2 bases at V and 2 bases at J, with 8 bases between the two ends. Germline CDR1 KGHSH, CDR2 LQKENI. The CDR3 consists of 14 residues. In nucleotides, the CDR3 is TGTGCCAGCTCACCAGGGCCAGCCACAGATACGCAGTATTTT. Its translation: CASSPGPATDTQYF.